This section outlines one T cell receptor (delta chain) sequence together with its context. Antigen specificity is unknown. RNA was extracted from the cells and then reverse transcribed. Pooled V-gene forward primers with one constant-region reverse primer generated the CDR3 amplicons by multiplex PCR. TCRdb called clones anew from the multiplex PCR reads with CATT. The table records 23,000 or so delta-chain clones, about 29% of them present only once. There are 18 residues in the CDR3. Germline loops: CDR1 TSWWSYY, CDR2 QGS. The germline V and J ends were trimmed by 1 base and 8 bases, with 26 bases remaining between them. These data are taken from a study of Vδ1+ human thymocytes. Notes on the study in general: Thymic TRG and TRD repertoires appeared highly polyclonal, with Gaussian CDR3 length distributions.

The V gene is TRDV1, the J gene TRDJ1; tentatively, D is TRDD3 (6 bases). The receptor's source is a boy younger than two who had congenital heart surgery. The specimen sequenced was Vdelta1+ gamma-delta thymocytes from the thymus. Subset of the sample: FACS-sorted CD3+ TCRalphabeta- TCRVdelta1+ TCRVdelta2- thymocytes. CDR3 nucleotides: TGTGCTCTTGGGGAACGACCTCAACCCTGGGGATCGGGGGAGAAACTCATCTTT. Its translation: CALGERPQPWGSGEKLIF.